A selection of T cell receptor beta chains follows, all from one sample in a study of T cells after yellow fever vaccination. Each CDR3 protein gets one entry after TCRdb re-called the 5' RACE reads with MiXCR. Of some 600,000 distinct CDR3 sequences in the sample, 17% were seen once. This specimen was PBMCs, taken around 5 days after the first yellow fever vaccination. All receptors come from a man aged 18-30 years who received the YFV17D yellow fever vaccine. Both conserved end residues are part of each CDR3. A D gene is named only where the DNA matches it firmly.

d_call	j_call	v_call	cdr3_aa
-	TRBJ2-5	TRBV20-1	CRAVAGETQYF
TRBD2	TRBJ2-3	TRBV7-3	CASSTLAGENTQYF
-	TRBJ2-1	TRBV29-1	CSVEDFLSSYNEQFF
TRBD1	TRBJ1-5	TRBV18	CASSPDRGKNQPQHF
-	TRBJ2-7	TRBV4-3	CASSHEGATYEQYF
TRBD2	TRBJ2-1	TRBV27	CASSSSSAGGGEQFF
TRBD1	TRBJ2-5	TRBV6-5	CASSYPDRGLGETQYF
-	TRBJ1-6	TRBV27	CASSRGVTYNSPLHF
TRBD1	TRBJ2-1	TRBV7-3	CASSRTGAEKQFF
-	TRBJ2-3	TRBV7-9	CASSFPRGQGTDTQYF
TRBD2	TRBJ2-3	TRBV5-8	CASSLPGLGADTQYF
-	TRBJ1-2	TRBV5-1	CASSLDPGAFGGYTF
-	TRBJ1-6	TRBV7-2	CASSFSRGQGGNSPLHF
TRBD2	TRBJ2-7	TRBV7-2	CASSYNSGGPYEQYF
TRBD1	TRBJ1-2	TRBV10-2	CASQRDRNYGYTF
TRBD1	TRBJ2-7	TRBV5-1	CASSLGGQSYEQYF
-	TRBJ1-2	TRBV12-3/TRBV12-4	CASSIWGSSGYTF
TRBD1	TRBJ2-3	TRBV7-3	CASSLTGQGTDTQYF
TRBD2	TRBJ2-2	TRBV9	CASSLTRGAGELFF
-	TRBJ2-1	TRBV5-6	CASSLNLYNEQFF
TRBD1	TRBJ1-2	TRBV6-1	CASSGQTGVDGYTF
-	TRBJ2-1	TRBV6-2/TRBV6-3	CASSLTSVRGAHYNEQFF
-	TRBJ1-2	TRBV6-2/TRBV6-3	CASTNGRGLSEIYGYTF
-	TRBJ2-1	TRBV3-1	CASSQEGREKQFF
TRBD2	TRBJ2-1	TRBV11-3	CASSAGGITPYNEQFF
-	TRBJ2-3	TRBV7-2	CASSLQHGTDTQYF
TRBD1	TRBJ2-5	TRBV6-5	CASSYGQGVWETQYF
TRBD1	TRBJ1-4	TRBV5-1	CASRGTGTTNEKLFF
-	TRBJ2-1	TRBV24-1	CATSDLRKDSGDNEQFF
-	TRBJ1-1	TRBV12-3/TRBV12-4	CASSLKVLRDSWPEAFF
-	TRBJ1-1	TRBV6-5	CASSYGQMNTEAFF
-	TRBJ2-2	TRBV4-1	CASSQADTGELFF
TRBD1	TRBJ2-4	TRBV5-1	CASKSTGGNIQYF
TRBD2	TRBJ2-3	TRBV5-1	CASSFTTGGPIKDTQYF
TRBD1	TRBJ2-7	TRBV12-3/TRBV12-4	CASGLGQSSYEQYF
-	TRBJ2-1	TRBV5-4	CASRREVQDLGEQFF
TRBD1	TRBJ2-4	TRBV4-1	CASSQEKTGGNIQYF
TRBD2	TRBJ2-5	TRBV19	CASSMRGGLETQYF
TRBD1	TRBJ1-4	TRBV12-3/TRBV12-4	CASSLTGAPSEKLFF
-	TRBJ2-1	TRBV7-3	CASSSTTGYNEQFF
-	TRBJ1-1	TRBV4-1	CASSQTHKSNTEAFF
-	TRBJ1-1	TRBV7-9	CASSPHGGRSTEAFF
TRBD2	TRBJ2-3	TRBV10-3	CAISDGVAGAPEVDTQYF
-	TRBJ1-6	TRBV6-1	CASKASSYNSPLHF
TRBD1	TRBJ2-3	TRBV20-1	CSARDRGLTDTQYF
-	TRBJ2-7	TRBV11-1	CASSGFGGSYEQYF
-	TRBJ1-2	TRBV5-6	CASSSTGSNYGYTF
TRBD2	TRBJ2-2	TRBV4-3	CASSQDSGGSTGELFF
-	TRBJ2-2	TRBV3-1	CASSRSRGGGTGELFF